This TCR beta chain comes out of a study of blood T cell repertoires in COVID-19. V lost 4 bases, J lost 5 bases, and 19 bases lay in between. CDR1 and CDR2 (germline): SGHRS, YFSETQ. This CDR3 region has 15 residues. Assay: immunoSEQ multiplex PCR; the TCRdb copy retains only in-frame clones and omits some. Found here are hundreds of thousands of clones, about 88% of them singletons; the top ten hold roughly 2.6%. The chain recombines TRBV5-1 with TRBJ2-7; weak D call: TRBD2 (7 bases). The specimen was PBMCs or T cells enriched from blood (not recorded which). The source is a man aged 60 to 69 who had recovered from COVID-19. The CDR3 loop is CASSTGTWEGHEQYF. In DNA form, the CDR3 reads TGCGCCAGCAGCACGGGGACATGGGAGGGCCACGAGCAGTACTTC.